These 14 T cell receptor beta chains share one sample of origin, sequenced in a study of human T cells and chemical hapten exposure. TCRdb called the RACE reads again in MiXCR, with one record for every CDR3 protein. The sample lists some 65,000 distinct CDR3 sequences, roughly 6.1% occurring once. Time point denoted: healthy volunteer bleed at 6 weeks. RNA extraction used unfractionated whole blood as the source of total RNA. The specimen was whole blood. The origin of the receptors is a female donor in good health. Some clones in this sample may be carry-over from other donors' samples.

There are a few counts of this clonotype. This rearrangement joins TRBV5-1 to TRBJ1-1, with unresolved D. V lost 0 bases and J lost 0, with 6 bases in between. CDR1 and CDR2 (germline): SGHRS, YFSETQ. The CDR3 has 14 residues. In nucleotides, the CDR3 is TGCGCCAGCAGCTTGGGAGCGATGAACACTGAAGCTTTCTTT. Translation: CASSLGAMNTEAFF.

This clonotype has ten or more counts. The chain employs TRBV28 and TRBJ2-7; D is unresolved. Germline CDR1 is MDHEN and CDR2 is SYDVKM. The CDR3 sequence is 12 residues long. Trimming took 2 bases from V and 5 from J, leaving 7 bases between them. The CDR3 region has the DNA TGTGCCAGCAGTTTAGGTCAAAACGAGCAGTACTTC. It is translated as CASSLGQNEQYF.

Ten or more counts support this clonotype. The CDR3 region has the DNA TGCGCCAGCCAAGCCGTGGGGGTGAACACTGAAGCTTTCTTT. Its protein is CASQAVGVNTEAFF. The V gene is TRBV5-1, the J gene TRBJ1-1, with a weak D call TRBD1 (5 bases). The CDR3 runs 14 residues. Trimming cost V 7 bases and J 0 bases, with 13 bases left between them. Germline V gene data show CDR1 as SGHRS and CDR2 as YFSETQ.

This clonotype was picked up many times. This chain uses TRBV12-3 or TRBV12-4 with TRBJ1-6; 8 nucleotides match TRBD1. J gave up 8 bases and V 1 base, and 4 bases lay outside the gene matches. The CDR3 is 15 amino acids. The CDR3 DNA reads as TGTGCCAGCAGTTTAGAGGTCAGGGGGCATTCACCCCTCCACTTT. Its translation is CASSLEVRGHSPLHF.

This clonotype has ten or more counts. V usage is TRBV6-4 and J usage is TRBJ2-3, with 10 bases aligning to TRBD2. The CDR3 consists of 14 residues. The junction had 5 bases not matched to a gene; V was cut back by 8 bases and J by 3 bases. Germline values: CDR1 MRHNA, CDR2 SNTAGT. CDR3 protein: CASSSGRETDTQYF. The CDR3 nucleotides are TGTGCCAGCTCAAGCGGGAGGGAGACAGATACGCAGTATTTT.

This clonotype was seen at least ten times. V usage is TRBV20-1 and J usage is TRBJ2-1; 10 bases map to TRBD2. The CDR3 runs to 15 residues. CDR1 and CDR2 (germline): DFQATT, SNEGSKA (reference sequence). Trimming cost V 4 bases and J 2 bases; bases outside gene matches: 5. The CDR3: CSAKTLAGAYNEQFF. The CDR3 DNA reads TGCAGTGCTAAAACTCTAGCGGGAGCCTACAATGAGCAGTTCTTC.

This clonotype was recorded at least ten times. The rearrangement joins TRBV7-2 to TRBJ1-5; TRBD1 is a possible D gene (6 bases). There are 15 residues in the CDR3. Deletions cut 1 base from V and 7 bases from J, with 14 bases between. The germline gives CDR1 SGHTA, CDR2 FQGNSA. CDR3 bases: TGTGCCAGCAGCTTAGGCAGGGGAGGAGGACAGCCCCAGCATTTT. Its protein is CASSLGRGGGQPQHF.

The CDR3 coding sequence is TGTGCCAGCAGTGTGTTGCGGGGGCGGGATGAGCAGTTCTTC. Translated, it gives CASSVLRGRDEQFF. The V gene is TRBV2, the J gene TRBJ2-1; tentatively, D is TRBD2 (7 bases). The CDR3 covers 14 residues. Per the germline V gene, CDR1 is SNHLY and CDR2 is FYNNEI. The germline V and J ends were trimmed by 4 bases and 8 bases, with 15 bases remaining between them. Drawing the rest from reference TRBV2 and TRBJ2-1, the complete variable domain is EPEVTQTPSHQVTQMGQEVILRCVPISNHLYFYWYRQILGQKVEFLVSFYNNEISEKSEIFDDQFSVERPDGSNFTLKIRSTKLEDSAMYFCASSVLRGRDEQFFGPGTRLTVL.

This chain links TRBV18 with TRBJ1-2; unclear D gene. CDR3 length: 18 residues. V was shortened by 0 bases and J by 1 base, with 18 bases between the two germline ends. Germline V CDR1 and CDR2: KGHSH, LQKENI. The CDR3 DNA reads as TGTGCCAGCTCACCACCTAACTTCCGGAGGGCCAATAACTATGGCTACACCTTC. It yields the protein CASSPPNFRRANNYGYTF.

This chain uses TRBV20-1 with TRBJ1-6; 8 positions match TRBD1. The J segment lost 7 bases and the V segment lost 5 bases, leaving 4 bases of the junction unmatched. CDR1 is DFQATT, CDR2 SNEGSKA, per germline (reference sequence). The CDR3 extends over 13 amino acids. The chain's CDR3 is CSADRGHNSPLHF. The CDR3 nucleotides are TGCAGTGCTGACAGGGGACACAATTCACCCCTCCACTTT.

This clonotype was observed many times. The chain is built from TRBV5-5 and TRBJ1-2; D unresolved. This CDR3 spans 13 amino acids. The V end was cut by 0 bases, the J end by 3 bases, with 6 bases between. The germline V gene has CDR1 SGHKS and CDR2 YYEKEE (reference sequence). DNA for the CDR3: TGTGCCAGCAGCTTGGGCCCGGACTATGGCTACACCTTC. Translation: CASSLGPDYGYTF.

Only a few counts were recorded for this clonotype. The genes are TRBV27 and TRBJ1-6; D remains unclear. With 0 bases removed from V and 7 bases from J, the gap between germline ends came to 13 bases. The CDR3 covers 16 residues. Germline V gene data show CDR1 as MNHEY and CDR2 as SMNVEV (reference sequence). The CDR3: CASSLSSRPQNSPLHF. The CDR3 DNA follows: TGTGCCAGCAGTTTATCGAGCAGGCCTCAGAATTCACCCCTCCACTTT.

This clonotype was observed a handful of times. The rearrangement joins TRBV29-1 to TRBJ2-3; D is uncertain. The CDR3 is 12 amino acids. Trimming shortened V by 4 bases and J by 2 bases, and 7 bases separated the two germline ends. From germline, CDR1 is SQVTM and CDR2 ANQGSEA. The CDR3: CSVVVATDTQYF. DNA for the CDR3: TGCAGCGTTGTAGTGGCCACAGATACGCAGTATTTT.

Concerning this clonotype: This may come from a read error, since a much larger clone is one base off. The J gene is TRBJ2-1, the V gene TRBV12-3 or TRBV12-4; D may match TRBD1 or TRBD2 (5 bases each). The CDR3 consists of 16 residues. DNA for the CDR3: TGTGACAGCACCCTAGGAGTAGGGACGATTTACAATGAGCAGTTCTTC. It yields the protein CDSTLGVGTIYNEQFF.